This TCR beta chain stems from a study of cytomegalovirus exposure and HLA in healthy donors. Study as a whole: A prior study identified over 100 million unique TCR beta sequences from about 179 million T cells.

The CDR3 consists of 14 residues. Germline V gives CDR1 KGHSH, CDR2 LQKENI. V shed 6 bases, J shed 4 bases, and the junction held 6 bases outside the gene matches. Details on this clone: Its antigen is unidentified.

Vbeta (60) and Jbeta (13) primers were used in the PCR. The table came from immunoSEQ multiplex PCR; TCRdb's copy has only in-frame clones and leaves some out. The sample includes around 140,000 clones, 75% to 85% of them seen just once. General observations from the study: Most TCR beta V segments were productive about 87% or about 30% of the time in an earlier analysis. Researchers catalogued approximately 160 TCR beta chains as cytomegalovirus-associated.

The chain uses TRBV18 and TRBJ1-1; TRBD1 matches at 9 bases. The receptor comes from a woman aged 40-49 years in good health and CMV-seropositive. Sequencing input: PBMCs. As DNA, the CDR3 is TGTGCCAGCTCTGAATTGACAGGGGGCACTGAAGCTTTCTTT. It is translated as CASSELTGGTEAFF. Based on the CDR3 plus reference TRBV18 and TRBJ1-1, the full variable domain is NAGVMQNPRHLVRRRGQEARLRCSPMKGHSHVYWYRQLPEEGLKFMVYLQKENIIDESGMPKERFSAEFPKEGPSILRIQQVVRGDSAAYFCASSELTGGTEAFFGQGTRLTVV.